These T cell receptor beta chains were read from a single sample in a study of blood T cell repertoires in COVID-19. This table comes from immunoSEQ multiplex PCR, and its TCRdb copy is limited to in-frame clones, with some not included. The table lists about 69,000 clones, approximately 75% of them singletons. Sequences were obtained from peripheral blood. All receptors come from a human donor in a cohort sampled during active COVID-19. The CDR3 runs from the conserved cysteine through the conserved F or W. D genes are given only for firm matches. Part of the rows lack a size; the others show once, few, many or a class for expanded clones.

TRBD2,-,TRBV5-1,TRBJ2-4,TGCGCCAGCAGCGCTAGCGGGAGGAGCGGAAACATTCAGTACTTC,CASSASGRSGNIQYF
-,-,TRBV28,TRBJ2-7,TGTGCCAGCAGTTTATCCGCGGGGGCATCCTACGAGCAGTACTTC,CASSLSAGASYEQYF
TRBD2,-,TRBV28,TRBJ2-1,TGTGCCAGCAAAGATGCAGCGGGAGGGGGCCCTCGGAATGAGCAGTTCTTC,CASKDAAGGGPRNEQFF
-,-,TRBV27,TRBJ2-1,TGTGCCAGCAGCCGTGGGAGACTTGAGCAGTTCTTC,CASSRGRLEQFF
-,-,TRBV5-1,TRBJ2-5,TGCGCCAGCAGCTTGGTCGGGGATCAAGAGACCCAGTACTTC,CASSLVGDQETQYF
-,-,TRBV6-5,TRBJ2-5,TGTGCCAGCATTACAGGATACCAAGAGACCCAGTACTTC,CASITGYQETQYF
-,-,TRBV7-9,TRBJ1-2,TGTGCCAGCAGCTTATCGGAGATCTTATCTTCTAACTATGGCTACACCTTC,CASSLSEILSSNYGYTF
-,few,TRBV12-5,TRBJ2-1,TGTGCTAGTGGTCCCGGGGGAAGCTCCTACAATGAGCAGTTCTTC,CASGPGGSSYNEQFF
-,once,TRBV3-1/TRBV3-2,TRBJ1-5,TGTGCCAGCAGCCACGGGGGATCGGGTCAGCCCCAGCATTTT,CASSHGGSGQPQHF
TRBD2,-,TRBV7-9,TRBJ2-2,TGTGCCAGCAGCTTAGCGTTGGCGGGAGGAACCGGGGAGCTGTTTTTT,CASSLALAGGTGELFF
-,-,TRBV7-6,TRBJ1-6,TGTGCCAGCAGCCCCCGGGGGGGGAACAATTCACCCCTCCACTTT,CASSPRGGNNSPLHF
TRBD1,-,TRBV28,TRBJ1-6,TGTGCCAGCAGCGACGTGACAGGGGGAAGTTCACCCCTCCACTTT,CASSDVTGGSSPLHF
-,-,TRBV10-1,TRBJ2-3,TGCGCCAGCAGAGCCGGACAGTCCACAGATACGCAGTATTTT,CASRAGQSTDTQYF
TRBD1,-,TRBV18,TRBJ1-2,TGTGCCAGCTCACCACCGTCAACAGGGGATAACTATGGCTACACCTTC,CASSPPSTGDNYGYTF
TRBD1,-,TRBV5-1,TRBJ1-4,TGCGCCAGCAGCTTGGGGGACAGGGGCCGGGATGAAAAACTGTTTTTT,CASSLGDRGRDEKLFF
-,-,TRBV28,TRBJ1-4,TGTGCCAGCAGTTCCCAGAATAATGAAAAACTGTTTTTT,CASSSQNNEKLFF
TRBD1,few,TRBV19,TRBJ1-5,TGTGCCAGTAGAGGACAGGGTGGTCAGCCCCAGCATTTT,CASRGQGGQPQHF
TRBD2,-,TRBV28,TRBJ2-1,TGTGCCAGCAGTTTAGGAGGGAGGGCCCGAGAGCAGTTCTTC,CASSLGGRAREQFF
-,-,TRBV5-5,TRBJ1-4,TGTGCCAGCAGCTTGGCAGGGCCCAATGAAAAACTGTTTTTT,CASSLAGPNEKLFF
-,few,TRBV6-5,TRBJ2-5,TGTGCCAGCACCCCCCGAGTCGGGAACCAAGAGACCCAGTACTTC,CASTPRVGNQETQYF
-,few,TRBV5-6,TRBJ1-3,TGTGCCAGCAGCTTGGCAATAGGGGAAACTGGAAACACCATATATTTT,CASSLAIGETGNTIYF
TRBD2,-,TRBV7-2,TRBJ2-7,TGTGCCAGCAGCACGACCGTGACTAGCGGGGGGGCAGGCGAGCAGTACTTC,CASSTTVTSGGAGEQYF
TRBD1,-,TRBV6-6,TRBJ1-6,TGTGCCAGCAGTTACTCGGGACAGGTCCATTCACCCCTCCACTTT,CASSYSGQVHSPLHF
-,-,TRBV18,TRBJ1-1,TGTGCCAGCTCACCTACGGGGTCCGGCACTGAAGCTTTCTTT,CASSPTGSGTEAFF
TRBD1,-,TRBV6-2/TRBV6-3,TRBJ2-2,TGTGCCAGCAGTTCCCAGGACAGGGGCACCGGGGAGCTGTTTTTT,CASSSQDRGTGELFF
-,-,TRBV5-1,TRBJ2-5,TGCGCCAGCAGCTTCGATCCGGCAACGAGGAAGACCCAGTACTTC,CASSFDPATRKTQYF
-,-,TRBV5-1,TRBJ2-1,TGCGCCAGCAGCTTGGAAAAGGTCACGGGATACAATGAGCAGTTCTTC,CASSLEKVTGYNEQFF
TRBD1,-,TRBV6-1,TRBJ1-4,TGTGCCAGCAGTGAGACAGGGACGCTTGAAAAACTGTTTTTT,CASSETGTLEKLFF
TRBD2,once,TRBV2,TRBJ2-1,TGTGCCAGCAGTGAAAGGTTGGGGGGGGTAAACTACAATGAGCAGTTCTTC,CASSERLGGVNYNEQFF
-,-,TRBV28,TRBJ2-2,TGTGCCAGCAGTTTATCCGGCGGGGAGCTGTTTTTT,CASSLSGGELFF
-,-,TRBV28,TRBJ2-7,TGTGCCAGCAGTTTATCCTTCTACGAGCAGTACTTC,CASSLSFYEQYF
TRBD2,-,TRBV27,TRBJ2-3,TGTGCCAGCAGTTGGCAGCGGGGGGGCCCCCGAGATACGCAGTATTTT,CASSWQRGGPRDTQYF
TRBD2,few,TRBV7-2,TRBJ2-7,TGTGCCAGCAGCTTAGAAGGCGGGGGCTACGAGCAGTACTTC,CASSLEGGGYEQYF
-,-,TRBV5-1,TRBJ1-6,TGCGCCAGCAGCTTGTTACAGAACTATAATTCACCCCTCCACTTT,CASSLLQNYNSPLHF
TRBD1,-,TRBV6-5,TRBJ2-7,TGTGCCAGCAGGGACAGGGGGACCCACGAGCAGTACTTC,CASRDRGTHEQYF
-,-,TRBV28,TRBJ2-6,TGTGCCAGCAGGAGCCCCGGGGCTGGGGCCAACGTCCTGACTTTC,CASRSPGAGANVLTF
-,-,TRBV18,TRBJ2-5,TGTGCCAGCTCACCACCGGCTAGCGCAGAGACCCAGTACTTC,CASSPPASAETQYF
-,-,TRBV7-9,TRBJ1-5,TGTGCCAGCAGCCCCCGGGGGCAGCCCCAGCATTTT,CASSPRGQPQHF
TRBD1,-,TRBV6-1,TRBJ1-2,TGTGCCAGCAGTGAGGGACAGGGGGCTAACTATGGCTACACCTTC,CASSEGQGANYGYTF
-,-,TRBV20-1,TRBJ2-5,TGCAGTGCTAGGGCGGAAGAGACCCAGTACTTC,CSARAEETQYF
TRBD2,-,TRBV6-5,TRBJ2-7,TGTGCCAGCAGTTATAAGCGGGGCTACGAGCAGTACTTC,CASSYKRGYEQYF
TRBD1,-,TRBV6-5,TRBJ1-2,TGTGCCAGCAGTCCGGACAGGGCTTCGGACTATGGCTACACCTTC,CASSPDRASDYGYTF
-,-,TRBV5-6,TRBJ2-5,TGTGCCAGCAGCTTGAGACGGCTGGGGGGAGAGACCCAGTACTTC,CASSLRRLGGETQYF
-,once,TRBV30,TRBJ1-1,TGTGCCTGGTCAGGGATGAACACTGAAGCTTTCTTT,CAWSGMNTEAFF
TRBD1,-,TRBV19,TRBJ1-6,TGTGCCAGTAGTCCAAGGGGACAGGCCGTGGTTGGGTCACCCCTCCACTTT,CASSPRGQAVVGSPLHF
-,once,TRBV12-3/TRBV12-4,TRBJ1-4,TGTGCCAGCCGCGGTACAACTAATGAAAAACTGTTTTTT,CASRGTTNEKLFF
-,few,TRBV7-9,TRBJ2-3,TGTGCCAGCATCCTGGGTAGACATAGCACAGATACGCAGTATTTT,CASILGRHSTDTQYF
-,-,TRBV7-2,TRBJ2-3,TGTGCCAGCAGCTTAGGGGGGACTGACACAGATACGCAGTATTTT,CASSLGGTDTDTQYF
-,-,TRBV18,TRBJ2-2,TGTGCCAGCTCACCACGGACAGACACCGGGGAGCTGTTTTTT,CASSPRTDTGELFF
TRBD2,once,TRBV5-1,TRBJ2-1,TGCGCCAGCAGCTCAGCTAGCGGGGGGACAAATGAGCAGTTCTTC,CASSSASGGTNEQFF
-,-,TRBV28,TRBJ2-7,TGTGCCAGCAGCCCCGGGACTGCCTCTGCCTACGAGCAGTACTTC,CASSPGTASAYEQYF
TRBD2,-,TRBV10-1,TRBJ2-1,TGCGCCAGCAGCCCGGGGTTAGCGGGAGCCGATGAGCAGTTCTTC,CASSPGLAGADEQFF
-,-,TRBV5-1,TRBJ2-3,TGCGCCAGCAGCTCCGATGGCGGGGTGGGAGATACGCAGTATTTT,CASSSDGGVGDTQYF
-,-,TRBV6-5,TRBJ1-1,TGTGCCAGCAGGGATCGGGAAAGGAACACTGAAGCTTTCTTT,CASRDRERNTEAFF
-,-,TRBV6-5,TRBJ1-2,TGTGCCAGCAGTCCATCTACAGTATCTGGCTACACCTTC,CASSPSTVSGYTF
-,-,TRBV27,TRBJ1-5,TGTGCCAGCAGTTTCCAGGGGCTCGGGAATCAGCCCCAGCATTTT,CASSFQGLGNQPQHF
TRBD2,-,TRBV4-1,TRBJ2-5,TGCGCCAGCAGCCAAGACACCAGCGGGAGTACGAAGACCCAGTACTTC,CASSQDTSGSTKTQYF
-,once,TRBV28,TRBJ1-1,TGTGCCAGCAGTTTCAATCCCAGGGGTGCTTTCTTT,CASSFNPRGAFF
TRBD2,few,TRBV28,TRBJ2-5,TGTGCCAGCGAGGGGCTGGCGGGGGCCCAGTACTTC,CASEGLAGAQYF
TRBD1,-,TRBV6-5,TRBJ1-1,TGTGCCAGCACCCAGCGACAGGGCTTTCACACTGAAGCTTTCTTT,CASTQRQGFHTEAFF